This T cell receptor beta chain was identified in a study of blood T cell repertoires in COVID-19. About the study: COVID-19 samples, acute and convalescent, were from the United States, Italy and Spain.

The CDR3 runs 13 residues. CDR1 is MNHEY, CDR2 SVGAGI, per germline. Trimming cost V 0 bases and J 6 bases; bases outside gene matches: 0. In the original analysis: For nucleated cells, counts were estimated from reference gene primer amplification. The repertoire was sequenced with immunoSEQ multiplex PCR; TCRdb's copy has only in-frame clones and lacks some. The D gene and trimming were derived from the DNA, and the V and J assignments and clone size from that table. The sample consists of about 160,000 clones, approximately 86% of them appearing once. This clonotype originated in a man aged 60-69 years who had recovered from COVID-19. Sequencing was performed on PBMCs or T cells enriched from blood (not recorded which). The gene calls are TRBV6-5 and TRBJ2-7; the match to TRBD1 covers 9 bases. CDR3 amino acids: CASSYSTGGEQYF. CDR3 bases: TGTGCCAGCAGTTACTCGACAGGGGGCGAGCAGTACTTC.